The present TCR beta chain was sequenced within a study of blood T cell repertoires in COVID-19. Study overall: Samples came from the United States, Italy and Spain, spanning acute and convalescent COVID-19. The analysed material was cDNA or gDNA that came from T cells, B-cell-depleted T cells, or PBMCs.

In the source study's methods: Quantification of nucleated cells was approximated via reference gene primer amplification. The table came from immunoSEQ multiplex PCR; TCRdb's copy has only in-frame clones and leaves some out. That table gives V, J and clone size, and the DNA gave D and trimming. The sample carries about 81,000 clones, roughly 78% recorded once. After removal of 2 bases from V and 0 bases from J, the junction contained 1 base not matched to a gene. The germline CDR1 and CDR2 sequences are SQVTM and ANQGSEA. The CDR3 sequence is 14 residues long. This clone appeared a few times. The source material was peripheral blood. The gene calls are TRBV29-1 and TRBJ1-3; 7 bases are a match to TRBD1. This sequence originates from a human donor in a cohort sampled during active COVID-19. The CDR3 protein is CSVEPGGSGNTIYF. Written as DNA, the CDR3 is TGCAGCGTTGAACCAGGGGGCTCTGGAAACACCATATATTTT.